Here is one TCR beta chain with its context. The target antigen is unknown. Data came from immunoSEQ multiplex PCR; TCRdb stores just in-frame clones and leaves some out. The sample lists 60,000 to 80,000 clones, 84% seen once, with roughly 1.6% in the top ten. The entry originates in a study of OX40 agonist ivuxolimab in advanced cancers. About the study: Patients undergoing dose escalation presented with hepatocellular carcinoma, melanoma, renal cell or head and neck cancer.

Overall study findings and caveats: CD8+ T cells (on average) carried more expanded clones than CD4+ T cells.

The V gene's germline CDR1 is SGHVS and CDR2 FQNEAQ. This CDR3 region has 16 residues. Trimming cost V 1 base and J 1 base, with 10 bases left between them. The V gene is TRBV7-8, the J gene TRBJ2-2; perhaps TRBD2 as D (5 bases). The specimen comprised CD4+ or CD8+ T cells sorted from blood, sampled in a trial of the OX40 agonist ivuxolimab. The sequence was collected from an adult with an advanced solid tumor such as melanoma, head and neck, liver or kidney cancer. The CDR3 nucleotides read TGTGCCAGCAGCTTAGGGGTAGCGAGGAACACCGGGGAGCTGTTTTTT. Encoded protein: CASSLGVARNTGELFF. The full variable domain, with the rest looked up from reference TRBV7-8 and TRBJ2-2, is GAGVSQSPRYKVAKRGQDVALRCDPISGHVSLFWYQQALGQGPEFLTYFQNEAQLDKSGLPSDRFFAERPEGSVSTLKIQRTQQEDSAVYLCASSLGVARNTGELFFGEGSRLTVL.